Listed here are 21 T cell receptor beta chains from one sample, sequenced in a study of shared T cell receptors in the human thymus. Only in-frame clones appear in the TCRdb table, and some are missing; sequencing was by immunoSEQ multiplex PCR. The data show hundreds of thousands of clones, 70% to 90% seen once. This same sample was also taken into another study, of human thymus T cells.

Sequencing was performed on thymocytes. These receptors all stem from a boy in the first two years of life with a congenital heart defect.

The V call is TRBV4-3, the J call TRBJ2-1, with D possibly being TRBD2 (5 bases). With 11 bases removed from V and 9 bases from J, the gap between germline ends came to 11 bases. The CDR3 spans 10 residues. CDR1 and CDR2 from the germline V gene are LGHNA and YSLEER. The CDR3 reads CARPRGEQFF. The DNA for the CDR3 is TGCGCCCGCCCCCGGGGTGAGCAGTTCTTC.

In DNA, the CDR3 is TGCAGTGCGGAGCGAAGGGAGACCCAGTACTTC. This sequence encodes CSAERRETQYF. The chain employs TRBV20-1 and TRBJ2-5; D is unclear. V gave up 6 bases and J gave up 5 bases, with 10 bases separating them. Germline V gene sequence: CDR1 DFQATT, CDR2 SNEGSKA (reference sequence). The CDR3 has 11 residues.

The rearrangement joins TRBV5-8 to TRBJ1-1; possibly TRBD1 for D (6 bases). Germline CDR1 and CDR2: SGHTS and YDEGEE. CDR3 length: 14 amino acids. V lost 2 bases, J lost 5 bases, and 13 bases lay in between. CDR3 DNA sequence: TGTGCCAGCAGCTTCGGGCTGAGGGGGACTGAAGCTTTCTTT. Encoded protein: CASSFGLRGTEAFF.

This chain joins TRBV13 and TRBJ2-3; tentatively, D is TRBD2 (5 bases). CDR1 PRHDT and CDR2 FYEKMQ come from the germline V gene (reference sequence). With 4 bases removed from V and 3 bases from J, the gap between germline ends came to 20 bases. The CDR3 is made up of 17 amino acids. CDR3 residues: CASSSPGSYHRTDTQYF. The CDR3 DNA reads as TGTGCCAGCAGCTCCCCGGGGTCCTATCATCGAACAGATACGCAGTATTTT. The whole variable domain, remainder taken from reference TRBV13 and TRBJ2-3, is AAGVIQSPRHLIKEKRETATLKCYPIPRHDTVYWYQQGPGQDPQFLISFYEKMQSDKGSIPDRFSAQQFSDYHSELNMSSLELGDSALYFCASSSPGSYHRTDTQYFGPGTRLTVL.

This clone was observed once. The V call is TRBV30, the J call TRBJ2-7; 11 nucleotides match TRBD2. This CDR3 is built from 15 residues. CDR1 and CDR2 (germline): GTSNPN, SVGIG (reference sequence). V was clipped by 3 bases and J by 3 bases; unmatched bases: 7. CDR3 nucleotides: TGTGCCTGGAGCGAAGGGGGACTAGCGGACTACGAGCAGTACTTC. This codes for CAWSEGGLADYEQYF.

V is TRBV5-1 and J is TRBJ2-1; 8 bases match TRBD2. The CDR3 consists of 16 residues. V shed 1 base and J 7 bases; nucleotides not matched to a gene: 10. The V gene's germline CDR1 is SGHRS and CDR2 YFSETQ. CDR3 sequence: CASSLRSREGVNEQFF. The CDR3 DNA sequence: TGCGCCAGCAGCTTGAGGTCCCGGGAGGGCGTGAATGAGCAGTTCTTC.

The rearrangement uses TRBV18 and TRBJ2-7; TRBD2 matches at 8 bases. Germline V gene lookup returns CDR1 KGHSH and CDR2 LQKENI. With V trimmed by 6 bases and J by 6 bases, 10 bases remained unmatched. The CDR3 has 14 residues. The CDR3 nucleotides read TGTGCCAGCTCCCGTCTAGCGGGTGTTATCGAGCAGTACTTC. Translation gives CASSRLAGVIEQYF. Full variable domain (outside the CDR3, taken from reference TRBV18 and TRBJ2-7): NAGVMQNPRHLVRRRGQEARLRCSPMKGHSHVYWYRQLPEEGLKFMVYLQKENIIDESGMPKERFSAEFPKEGPSILRIQQVVRGDSAAYFCASSRLAGVIEQYFGPGTRLTVT.

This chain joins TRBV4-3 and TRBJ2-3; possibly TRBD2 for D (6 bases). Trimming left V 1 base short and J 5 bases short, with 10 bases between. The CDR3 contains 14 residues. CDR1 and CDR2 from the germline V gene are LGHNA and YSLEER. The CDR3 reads CASSQAGVVDTQYF. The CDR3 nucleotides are TGCGCCAGCAGCCAAGCGGGGGTGGTAGATACGCAGTATTTT.

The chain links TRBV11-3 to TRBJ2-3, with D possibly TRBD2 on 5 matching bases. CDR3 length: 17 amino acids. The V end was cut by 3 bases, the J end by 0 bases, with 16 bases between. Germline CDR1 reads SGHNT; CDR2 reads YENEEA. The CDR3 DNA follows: TGTGCCAGCAGCTTGAGAGACCAGAGGGCTAGCACAGATACGCAGTATTTT. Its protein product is CASSLRDQRASTDTQYF.

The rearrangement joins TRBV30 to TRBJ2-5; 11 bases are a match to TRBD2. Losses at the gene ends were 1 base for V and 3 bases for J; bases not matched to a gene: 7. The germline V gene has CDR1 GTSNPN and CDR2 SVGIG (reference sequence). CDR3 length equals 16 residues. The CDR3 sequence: CAWSAPGTSGKETQYF. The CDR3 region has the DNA TGTGCCTGGAGTGCCCCTGGGACTAGCGGTAAAGAGACCCAGTACTTC.

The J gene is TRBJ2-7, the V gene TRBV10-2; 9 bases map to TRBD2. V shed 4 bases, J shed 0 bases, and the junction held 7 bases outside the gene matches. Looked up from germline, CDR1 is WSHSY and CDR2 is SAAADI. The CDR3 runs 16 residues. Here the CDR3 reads CASSGRLAVSSYEQYF. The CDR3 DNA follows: TGCGCCAGCAGTGGGAGACTAGCGGTAAGCTCCTACGAGCAGTACTTC.

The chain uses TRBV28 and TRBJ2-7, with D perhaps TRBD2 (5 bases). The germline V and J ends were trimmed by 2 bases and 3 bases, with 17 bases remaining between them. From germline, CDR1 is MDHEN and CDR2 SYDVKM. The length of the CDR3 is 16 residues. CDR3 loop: CASSLKGDQEGYEQYF. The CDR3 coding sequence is TGTGCCAGCAGTTTAAAGGGAGATCAAGAGGGCTACGAGCAGTACTTC.

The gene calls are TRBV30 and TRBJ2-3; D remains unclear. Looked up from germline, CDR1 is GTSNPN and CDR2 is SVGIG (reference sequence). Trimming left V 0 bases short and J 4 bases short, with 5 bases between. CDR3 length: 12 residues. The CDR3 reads CAWSVTADTQYF. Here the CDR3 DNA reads TGTGCCTGGAGTGTAACAGCAGATACGCAGTATTTT.

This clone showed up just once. CDR3 in DNA: TGTGCCAGCAGTGAGGACAGGTCCGCGAACACTGAAGCTTTCTTT. It specifies CASSEDRSANTEAFF. V and J are TRBV6-1 and TRBJ1-1, with 7 bases lining up with TRBD1. J was trimmed by 1 base and V by 3 bases; bases with no gene match: 5. The CDR3 runs 15 residues. Germline CDR1 is MNHNS and CDR2 is SASEGT.

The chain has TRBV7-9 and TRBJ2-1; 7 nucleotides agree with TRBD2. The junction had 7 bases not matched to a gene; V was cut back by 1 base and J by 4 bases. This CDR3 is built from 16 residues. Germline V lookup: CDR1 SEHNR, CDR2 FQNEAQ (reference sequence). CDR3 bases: TGTGCCAGCAGCTTAGGAGTGGGGGGGTTGTACAATGAGCAGTTCTTC. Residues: CASSLGVGGLYNEQFF.

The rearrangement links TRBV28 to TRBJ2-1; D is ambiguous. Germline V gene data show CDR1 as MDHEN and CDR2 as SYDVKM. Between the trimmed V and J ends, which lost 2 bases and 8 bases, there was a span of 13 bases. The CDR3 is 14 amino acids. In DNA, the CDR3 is TGTGCCAGCAGTTTAATAGAGTACGTCGATGAGCAGTTCTTC. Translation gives CASSLIEYVDEQFF.

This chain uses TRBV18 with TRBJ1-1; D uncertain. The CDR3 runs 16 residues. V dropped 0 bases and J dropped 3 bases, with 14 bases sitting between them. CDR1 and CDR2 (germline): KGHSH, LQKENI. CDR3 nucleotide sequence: TGTGCCAGCTCACCACCGAGGGAACAGATTTACACTGAAGCTTTCTTT. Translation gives CASSPPREQIYTEAFF.

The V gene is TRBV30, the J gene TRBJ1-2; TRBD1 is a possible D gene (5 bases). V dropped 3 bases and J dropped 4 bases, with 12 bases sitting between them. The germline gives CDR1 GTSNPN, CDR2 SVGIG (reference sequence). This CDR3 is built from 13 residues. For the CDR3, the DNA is TGTGCCTGGAGCCCAGGGAGGTCCTATGGCTACACCTTC. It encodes CAWSPGRSYGYTF.

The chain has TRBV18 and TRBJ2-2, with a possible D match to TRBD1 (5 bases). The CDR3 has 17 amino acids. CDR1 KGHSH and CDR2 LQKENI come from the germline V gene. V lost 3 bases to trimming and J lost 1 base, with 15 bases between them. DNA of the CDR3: TGTGCCAGCTCACCTCTTGGCTCAGGGAAGAACACCGGGGAGCTGTTTTTT. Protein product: CASSPLGSGKNTGELFF.

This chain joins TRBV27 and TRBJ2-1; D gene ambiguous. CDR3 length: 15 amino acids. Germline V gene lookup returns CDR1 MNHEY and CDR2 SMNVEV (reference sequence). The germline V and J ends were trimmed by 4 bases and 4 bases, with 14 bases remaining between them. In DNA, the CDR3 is TGTGCCAGCAGTTCCCCTCTAAGAGGTTACAATGAGCAGTTCTTC. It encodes CASSSPLRGYNEQFF.

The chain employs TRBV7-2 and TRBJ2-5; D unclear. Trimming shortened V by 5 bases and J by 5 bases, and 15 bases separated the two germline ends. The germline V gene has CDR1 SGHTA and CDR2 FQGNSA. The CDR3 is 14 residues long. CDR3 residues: CASSLVERRETQYF. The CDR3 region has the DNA TGTGCCAGCAGCCTAGTAGAACGTCGGGAGACCCAGTACTTC.